Listed here are 26 T cell receptor beta chains from one sample, sequenced in a study of radiotherapy plus CTLA-4 blockade in lung cancer (dated by TCRdb to 2017 to 2018). The library was made by the immunoSEQ multiplex PCR assay. TCRdb holds this immuneACCESS table with in-frame rearrangements only. Some clones are missing; in checked studies, unresolved V genes explain under half, and the rest has no known cause. Across this sample there are 60,000 or so clones, with around four fifths seen only once. The ten largest clonotypes hold about 4% of the sample. The material was peripheral blood, obtained from a patient treated with radiotherapy plus ipilimumab. Source of these receptors: a human donor with non-small cell lung cancer who had a partial response to radiotherapy plus ipilimumab.

The V and J genes are TRBV9 and TRBJ2-1; 9 bases fit TRBD1. Germline V gene lookup returns CDR1 SGDLS and CDR2 YYNGEE. The CDR3 consists of 15 residues. V lost 0 bases to trimming and J lost 7 bases; unmatched junction nucleotides: 5. The DNA of the CDR3 is TGTGCCAGCAGCGTAGGAGGGACAGGGTTGAATGAGCAGTTCTTC. It yields the protein CASSVGGTGLNEQFF.

The V gene is TRBV18, the J gene TRBJ1-1; D uncertain. There are 16 residues in the CDR3. V lost 1 base and J 0 bases, leaving 12 bases between the germline ends. Looked up from germline, CDR1 is KGHSH and CDR2 is LQKENI. Written as DNA, the CDR3 is TGTGCCAGCTCACCACTCGAGGGCCGCATGAACACTGAAGCTTTCTTT. This codes for CASSPLEGRMNTEAFF.

The table lists this clone with a few counts. This chain uses TRBV5-1 with TRBJ2-2; TRBD2 agrees at 9 bases. The CDR3 runs 18 residues. In germline, CDR1 is SGHRS, CDR2 YFSETQ. V lost 0 bases to trimming and J lost 6 bases; unmatched junction nucleotides: 12. The CDR3 loop reads CASSLDGSAGGFPGELFF. CDR3 bases: TGCGCCAGCAGCTTGGATGGCTCGGCGGGGGGGTTTCCCGGGGAGCTGTTTTTT.

CDR3 DNA: TGTGCCAGCAGTGACCCGGGGGAGGGCACAGATACGCAGTATTTT. The encoded protein is CASSDPGEGTDTQYF. The chain carries TRBV2 and TRBJ2-3, with a tentative D call TRBD2 (6 bases). This CDR3 spans 15 amino acids. Trimming shortened V by 3 bases and J by 1 base, and 11 bases separated the two germline ends. Germline-derived CDR1 and CDR2 are SNHLY and FYNNEI.

This chain joins TRBV9 and TRBJ2-5; possibly TRBD2 for D (5 bases). Germline CDR1 SGDLS, CDR2 YYNGEE. V was trimmed by 0 bases and J by 3 bases, leaving 15 bases between them. This CDR3 contains 16 residues. CDR3 sequence: CASSVGASLGEETQYF. In DNA, the CDR3 is TGTGCCAGCAGCGTAGGGGCTAGCCTAGGTGAAGAGACCCAGTACTTC.

The chain is built from TRBV6-1 and TRBJ2-5, with TRBD2 matching 8 bases. Germline V gives CDR1 MNHNS, CDR2 SASEGT. The junction had 9 bases not matched to a gene; V was cut back by 11 bases and J by 7 bases. The CDR3 runs to 12 residues. The CDR3 spells CALSGAGGTQYF. The CDR3 bases are TGTGCCCTTAGCGGGGCGGGGGGGACCCAGTACTTC.

The chain has TRBV5-1 and TRBJ1-3; D is undetermined. Between the trimmed V and J ends, which lost 0 bases and 4 bases, there was a span of 8 bases. From germline, CDR1 is SGHRS and CDR2 YFSETQ. The CDR3 has 14 amino acids. As DNA, the CDR3 is TGCGCCAGCAGCTTGGACAGTCGCGGAAACACCATATATTTT. This codes for CASSLDSRGNTIYF.

This clone showed up just once. The J gene is TRBJ2-1, the V gene TRBV18; 10 bases are shared with TRBD2. CDR1 and CDR2 from the germline V gene are KGHSH and LQKENI. CDR3 length: 16 amino acids. J gave up 8 bases and V 0 bases, and 7 bases lay outside the gene matches. The CDR3 loop is CASSPPLASGGYEQFF. DNA for the CDR3: TGTGCCAGCTCACCACCTTTGGCTAGCGGGGGCTATGAGCAGTTCTTC.

The chain uses TRBV5-6 and TRBJ1-1, with unresolved D. Germline V gives CDR1 SGHDT, CDR2 YYEEEE. The CDR3 spans 13 residues. V was clipped by 0 bases and J by 6 bases, with 9 bases between them. CDR3 coding DNA: TGTGCCAGCAGCTTGGGGACTACGCCTGAAGCTTTCTTT. Residues: CASSLGTTPEAFF.

This chain links TRBV6-1 with TRBJ1-5, with D perhaps TRBD1 (6 bases). Germline V gives CDR1 MNHNS, CDR2 SASEGT. CDR3 length equals 16 residues. Trimming shortened V by 3 bases and J by 7 bases, and 19 bases separated the two germline ends. The CDR3 is CASSDGAPGQGQPQHF. The CDR3 coding sequence is TGTGCCAGCAGTGATGGCGCTCCGGGACAAGGGCAGCCCCAGCATTTT.

The V and J genes are TRBV9 and TRBJ1-1; 8 bases fit TRBD1. Trimming took 0 bases from V and 6 from J; bases not matched to a gene: 7. The germline gives CDR1 SGDLS, CDR2 YYNGEE. CDR3 size: 15 residues. CDR3 sequence (DNA): TGTGCCAGCAGCGTAGGATGGACAGGGTCCCCTGAAGCTTTCTTT. It specifies CASSVGWTGSPEAFF.

The chain employs TRBV5-4 and TRBJ2-1; tentatively, D is TRBD1 (6 bases). Germline lookup yields CDR1 SGHNT and CDR2 YYREEE (reference sequence). The CDR3 has 13 residues. V gave up 9 bases and J gave up 6 bases, with 16 bases separating them. The CDR3 nucleotides read TGTGCCACATATACAGGGTTAGGCAATGAGCAGTTCTTC. Protein sequence: CATYTGLGNEQFF.

The table lists this clone with a few counts. The chain employs TRBV30 and TRBJ1-2, with a possible D match to TRBD1 (5 bases). V was trimmed by 1 base and J by 5 bases, leaving 11 bases between them. This CDR3 contains 13 residues. From germline, CDR1 is GTSNPN and CDR2 SVGIG (reference sequence). CDR3 coding DNA: TGTGCCTGGAGTGACCAGGGCTCTTATGGCTACACCTTC. Protein product: CAWSDQGSYGYTF.

The chain couples TRBV7-9 to TRBJ2-3, with D possibly matching TRBD1 (6 bases). The CDR3 totals 16 residues. The germline CDR1 and CDR2 sequences are SEHNR and FQNEAQ (reference sequence). The ends were cut back, 1 base at V and 0 bases at J, with 11 bases in the middle. The CDR3 DNA reads TGTGCCAGCAGCTTAGGGACGACAGGTAGCACAGATACGCAGTATTTT. This gives the protein CASSLGTTGSTDTQYF.

The CDR3 loop is CASSYTQELYEQYF. The DNA for the CDR3 is TGTGCCAGCAGTTACACCCAAGAACTCTACGAGCAGTACTTC. The rearrangement joins TRBV6-5 to TRBJ2-5; D unclear. The DNA matches TRBJ2-7 better at its end, which makes the J call doubtful. The length of the CDR3 is 14 residues. From germline, CDR1 is MNHEY and CDR2 SVGAGI.

The chain combines TRBV4-3 with TRBJ2-3, with 8 bases fitting TRBD2. This CDR3 spans 16 amino acids. Per the germline V gene, CDR1 is LGHNA and CDR2 is YSLEER. V dropped 0 bases and J dropped 5; count of bases not matched to a gene: 7. The CDR3 DNA reads as TGCGCCAGCAGCCAAGAACCAGCGGGGGTAGAAGATACGCAGTATTTT. It specifies CASSQEPAGVEDTQYF.

V gene TRBV28 combines with J gene TRBJ2-5; 7 bases are a match to TRBD1. Germline CDR1 is MDHEN and CDR2 is SYDVKM. Trimming removed 5 bases from V and 5 bases from J; junction bases left unmatched: 11. The CDR3 length is 15 residues. Here the CDR3 reads CASSTTGTAPETQYF. For the CDR3, the DNA is TGTGCCAGCAGTACAACCGGGACAGCCCCGGAGACCCAGTACTTC.

The rearrangement links TRBV5-5 to TRBJ1-5, with 8 positions matching TRBD1. J gave up 7 bases and V 3 bases, and 12 bases lay outside the gene matches. Germline V gene sequence: CDR1 SGHKS, CDR2 YYEKEE (reference sequence). CDR3 size: 16 residues. CDR3 in DNA: TGTGCCAGCAGCTCCAAGGACAGGGCGGGTGGACAGCCCCAGCATTTT. Translating gives CASSSKDRAGGQPQHF.

The chain has TRBV5-1 and TRBJ2-2, with 9 bases that match TRBD2. V trimming: 5 bases; J trimming: 1 base; junction bases outside the gene matches: 3. Germline V CDR1 and CDR2: SGHRS, YFSETQ. The CDR3 runs to 15 residues. Here the CDR3 DNA reads TGCGCCAGCAGACGTAGCGGGGGGAACACCGGGGAGCTGTTTTTT. It yields the protein CASRRSGGNTGELFF.

This clone was detected only a few times. The chain is built from TRBV7-9 and TRBJ2-7; TRBD2 might be the D (5 bases). Trimming removed 7 bases at V and 6 bases at J, with 13 bases between. The CDR3 extends over 12 amino acids. CDR1 and CDR2 from the germline V gene are SEHNR and FQNEAQ (reference sequence). The CDR3 region is CASTEGFLEQYF. CDR3 sequence (DNA): TGTGCCAGCACCGAGGGTTTTCTCGAGCAGTACTTC. Full variable domain (outside the CDR3, taken from reference TRBV7-9 and TRBJ2-7): DTGVSQNPRHKITKRGQNVTFRCDPISEHNRLYWYRQTLGQGPEFLTYFQNEAQLEKSRLLSDRFSAERPKGSFSTLEIQRTEQGDSAMYLCASTEGFLEQYFGPGTRLTVT.

The V and J genes are TRBV4-1 and TRBJ2-2; 7 bases agree with TRBD1. Unmatched junction bases numbered 5, after V lost 3 bases and J lost 7 bases. This CDR3 has 14 residues. Germline CDR1 MGHRA, CDR2 YSYEKL. CDR3 coding DNA: TGCGCCAGCAGCCATGGGACAGTGAGCGGGGAGCTGTTTTTT. This encodes CASSHGTVSGELFF.

The CDR3 coding sequence is TGTGCCAGCAGTGAATTAGGGACAGCTAGCACAGATACGCAGTATTTT. Translating gives CASSELGTASTDTQYF. The genes are TRBV25-1 and TRBJ2-3; TRBD1 matches at 7 bases. V was clipped by 1 base and J by 0 bases; unmatched bases: 4. Germline V gene data show CDR1 as MGHDK and CDR2 as SYGVNS. The CDR3 spans 16 residues.

The V and J genes are TRBV19 and TRBJ1-5; D is possibly TRBD1 (5 bases). The germline V and J ends were trimmed by 5 bases and 7 bases, with 15 bases remaining between them. CDR3 length: 14 residues. Germline V gene data show CDR1 as LNHDA and CDR2 as SQIVND (reference sequence). The CDR3 region has the DNA TGTGCCAGTAGTGAGAAGACAGCTCAACAGCCCCAGCATTTT. This codes for CASSEKTAQQPQHF.

The genes are TRBV2 and TRBJ2-3, with 8 bases matching TRBD1. CDR1 and CDR2 (germline): SNHLY, FYNNEI. CDR3 length equals 15 residues. J lost 4 bases, V lost 5 bases, and 8 bases had no gene match. The CDR3 is CASSRTGTIPDTQYF. The CDR3 region has the DNA TGTGCCAGCAGTCGGACAGGGACCATCCCAGATACGCAGTATTTT. The full variable domain, its missing parts supplied by reference TRBV2 and TRBJ2-3, is EPEVTQTPSHQVTQMGQEVILRCVPISNHLYFYWYRQILGQKVEFLVSFYNNEISEKSEIFDDQFSVERPDGSNFTLKIRSTKLEDSAMYFCASSRTGTIPDTQYFGPGTRLTVL.

The J gene is TRBJ2-3, the V gene TRBV6-1; D gene ambiguous. Trimming pared 2 bases from V and 1 base from J, leaving 7 bases between. This CDR3 contains 14 residues. The germline CDR1 and CDR2 sequences are MNHNS and SASEGT. CDR3 nucleotide sequence: TGTGCCAGCAGTGAATCCCCCGGCACAGATACGCAGTATTTT. This codes for CASSESPGTDTQYF.

This sequence joins TRBV6-1 and TRBJ2-5, with TRBD1 matching 7 bases. This CDR3 is 13 amino acids long. CDR1 and CDR2 from the germline V gene are MNHNS and SASEGT. Trimming cost V 9 bases and J 5 bases; bases outside gene matches: 9. The CDR3 bases are TGTGCCAGTAATGACAGGGCTCTCGAGACCCAGTACTTC. This translates into CASNDRALETQYF.